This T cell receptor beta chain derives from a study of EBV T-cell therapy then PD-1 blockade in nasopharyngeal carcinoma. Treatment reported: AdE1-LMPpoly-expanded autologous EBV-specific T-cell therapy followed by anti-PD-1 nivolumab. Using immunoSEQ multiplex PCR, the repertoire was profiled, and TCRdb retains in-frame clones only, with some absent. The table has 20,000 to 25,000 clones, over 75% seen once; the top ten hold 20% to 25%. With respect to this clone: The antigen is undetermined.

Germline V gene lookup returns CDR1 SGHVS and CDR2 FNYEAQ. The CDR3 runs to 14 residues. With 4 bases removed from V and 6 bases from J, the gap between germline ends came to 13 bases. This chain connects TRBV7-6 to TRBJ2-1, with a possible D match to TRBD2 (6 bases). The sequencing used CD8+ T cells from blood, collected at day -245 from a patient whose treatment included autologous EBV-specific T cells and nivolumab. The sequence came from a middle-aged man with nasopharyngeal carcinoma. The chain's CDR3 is CASSSFAGINEQFF. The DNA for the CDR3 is TGTGCCAGCAGCTCTTTCGCGGGGATCAATGAGCAGTTCTTC.